These 10 T cell receptor beta chains share one sample of origin, sequenced in a study of control samples from healthy donors and cancer patients. The repertoire was sequenced with immunoSEQ multiplex PCR; TCRdb's copy has only in-frame clones and lacks some. The table lists 50,000 to 70,000 clones, approximately 88% of them singletons. The sample taken for sequencing was blood. Receptors were obtained from a man aged 45-65 years in good health.

The chain recombines TRBV10-3 with TRBJ2-7; 7 nucleotides agree with TRBD1. There are 12 residues in the CDR3. Germline CDR1 is ENHRY and CDR2 is SYGVKD. Unmatched junction bases numbered 8, after V lost 10 bases and J lost 5 bases. DNA for the CDR3: TGTGCCACCCAGCACAGGGGAAACGAGCAGTACTTC. Translating it yields CATQHRGNEQYF.

The rearrangement joins TRBV7-9 to TRBJ2-1; a possible D gene is TRBD1 (6 bases). Trimming took 4 bases from V and 4 from J, leaving 8 bases between them. The CDR3 runs 13 residues. Per the germline V gene, CDR1 is SEHNR and CDR2 is FQNEAQ (reference sequence). DNA of the CDR3: TGTGCCAGCAGCTCACAGGGTTACAATGAGCAGTTCTTC. It is translated as CASSSQGYNEQFF.

V and J are TRBV7-2 and TRBJ2-3; no reliable D call. Trimming pared 1 base from V and 0 bases from J, leaving 8 bases between. The CDR3 is 15 amino acids. Germline V lookup: CDR1 SGHTA, CDR2 FQGNSA. Here the CDR3 reads CASSLGGVSTDTQYF. The CDR3 DNA follows: TGTGCCAGCAGCTTAGGGGGTGTTAGCACAGATACGCAGTATTTT.

The chain combines TRBV19 with TRBJ1-2; TRBD1 aligns across 9 bases. The V and J ends lost 5 bases and 4 bases, in that order; junction bases with no gene match: 17. Germline values: CDR1 LNHDA, CDR2 SQIVND (reference sequence). The CDR3 spans 18 residues. Written as DNA, the CDR3 is TGTGCCAGTAGTCTCTTATCGCCGGGACAGGGTCGTGGCTATGGCTACACCTTC. Its protein is CASSLLSPGQGRGYGYTF.

This chain links TRBV28 with TRBJ2-1; no clear D. The V gene's germline CDR1 is MDHEN and CDR2 SYDVKM. Trimming shortened V by 4 bases and J by 6 bases, and 4 bases separated the two germline ends. The CDR3 sequence is 11 residues long. CDR3 residues: CASSSANEQFF. The CDR3, as DNA: TGTGCCAGCAGTTCAGCCAATGAGCAGTTCTTC.

In this sample, this clone turned up once. The rearrangement links TRBV29-1 to TRBJ1-2, with 8 bases fitting TRBD1. Germline V gene data show CDR1 as SQVTM and CDR2 as ANQGSEA. V dropped 3 bases and J dropped 3; count of bases not matched to a gene: 6. CDR3 length equals 14 residues. CDR3 bases: TGCAGCGTTGACAAAACAGGGGGGGACTATGGCTACACCTTC. Translated, it gives CSVDKTGGDYGYTF.

The chain is built from TRBV9 and TRBJ2-3; the D call may be TRBD1 or TRBD2 (5 bases each). CDR1 is SGDLS, CDR2 YYNGEE, per germline. V lost 0 bases to trimming and J lost 1 base, with 12 bases between them. The CDR3 totals 16 residues. CDR3 DNA: TGTGCCAGCAGCGTAGAATCGGGGCAGGGCACAGATACGCAGTATTTT. It specifies CASSVESGQGTDTQYF. Variable domain in full (rest from reference TRBV9 and TRBJ2-3): DSGVTQTPKHLITATGQRVTLRCSPRSGDLSVYWYQQSLDQGLQFLIQYYNGEERAKGNILERFSAQQFPDLHSELNLSSLELGDSALYFCASSVESGQGTDTQYFGPGTRLTVL.

This clone was counted once. The V and J genes are TRBV2 and TRBJ1-5, with 9 bases matching TRBD1. Germline values: CDR1 SNHLY, CDR2 FYNNEI. The junction had 4 bases not matched to a gene; V was cut back by 6 bases and J by 1 base. The CDR3 length is 15 residues. The CDR3 protein is CASREQGASNQPQHF. The DNA for the CDR3 is TGTGCCAGCAGGGAACAGGGGGCGAGCAATCAGCCCCAGCATTTT.

This sequence joins TRBV3-1 (or the pseudogene TRBV3-2) and TRBJ2-7, with D possibly TRBD2 on 6 matching bases. V lost 4 bases and J lost 2, with 9 bases in between. The germline CDR1 and CDR2 sequences are LGHDT and YNNKEL (reference sequence). The CDR3 is 13 amino acids. CDR3 region: CASSRGVTYEQYF. CDR3 DNA sequence: TGTGCCAGCAGCCGCGGGGTCACCTACGAGCAGTACTTC.

This clone appeared a single time. V and J are TRBV28 and TRBJ2-5, with 14 nucleotides matching TRBD2. J gave up 2 bases and V 5 bases, and 7 bases lay outside the gene matches. Germline CDR1 reads MDHEN; CDR2 reads SYDVKM. The CDR3 is made up of 17 amino acids. The CDR3 sequence: CASSLWTSGRIQETQYF. The CDR3 DNA reads as TGTGCCAGCAGTCTCTGGACTAGCGGGAGGATTCAAGAGACCCAGTACTTC.